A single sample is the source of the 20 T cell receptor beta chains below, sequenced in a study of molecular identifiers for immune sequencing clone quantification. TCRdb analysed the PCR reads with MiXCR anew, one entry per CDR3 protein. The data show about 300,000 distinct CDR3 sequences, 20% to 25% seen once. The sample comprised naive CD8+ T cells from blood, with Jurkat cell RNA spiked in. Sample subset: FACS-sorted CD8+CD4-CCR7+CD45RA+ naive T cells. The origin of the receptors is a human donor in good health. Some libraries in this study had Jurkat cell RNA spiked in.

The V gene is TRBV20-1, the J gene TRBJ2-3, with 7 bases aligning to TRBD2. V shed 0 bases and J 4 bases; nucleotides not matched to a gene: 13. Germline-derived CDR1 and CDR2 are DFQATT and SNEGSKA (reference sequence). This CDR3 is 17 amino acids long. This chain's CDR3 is CSARDTRLATFADTQYF. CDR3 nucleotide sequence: TGCAGTGCTAGAGATACCCGACTAGCCACTTTTGCAGATACGCAGTATTTT.

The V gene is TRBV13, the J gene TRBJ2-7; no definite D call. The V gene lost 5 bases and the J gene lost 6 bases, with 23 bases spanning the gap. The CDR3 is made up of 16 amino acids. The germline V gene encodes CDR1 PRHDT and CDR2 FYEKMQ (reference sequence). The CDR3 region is CASSLGHDSLPLEQYF. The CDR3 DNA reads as TGTGCCAGCAGCCTTGGGCATGATTCACTCCCTCTCGAGCAGTACTTC.

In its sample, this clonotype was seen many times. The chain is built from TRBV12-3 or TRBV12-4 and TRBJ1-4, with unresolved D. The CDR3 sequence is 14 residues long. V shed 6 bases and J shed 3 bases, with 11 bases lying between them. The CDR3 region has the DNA TGTGCCAGCAGCGAAGGGTGGGCTAATGAAAAACTGTTTTTT. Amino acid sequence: CASSEGWANEKLFF.

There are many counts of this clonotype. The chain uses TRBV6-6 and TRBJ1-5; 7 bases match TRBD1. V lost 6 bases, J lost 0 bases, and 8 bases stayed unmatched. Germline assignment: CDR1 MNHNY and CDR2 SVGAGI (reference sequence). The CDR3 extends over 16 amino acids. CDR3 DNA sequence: TGTGCCAGCAGCCTCGGGACAGTCAATAGCAATCAGCCCCAGCATTTT. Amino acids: CASSLGTVNSNQPQHF.

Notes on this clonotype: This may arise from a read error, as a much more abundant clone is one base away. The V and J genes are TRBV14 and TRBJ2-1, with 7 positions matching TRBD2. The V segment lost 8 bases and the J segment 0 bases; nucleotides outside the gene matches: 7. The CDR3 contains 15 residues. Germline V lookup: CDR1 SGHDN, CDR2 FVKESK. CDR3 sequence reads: CASGGLSGSYNEQFF. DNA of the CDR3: TGTGCCAGCGGGGGACTATCGGGCTCCTACAATGAGCAGTTCTTC.

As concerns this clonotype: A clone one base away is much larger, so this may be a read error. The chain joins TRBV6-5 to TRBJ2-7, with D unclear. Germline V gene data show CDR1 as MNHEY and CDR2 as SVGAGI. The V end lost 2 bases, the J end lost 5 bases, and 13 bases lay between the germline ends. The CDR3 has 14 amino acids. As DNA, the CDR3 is TGTGCCAGCAGTTACATTACGAAGCACGACGAGCAGTACTTC. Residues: CASSYITKHDEQYF.

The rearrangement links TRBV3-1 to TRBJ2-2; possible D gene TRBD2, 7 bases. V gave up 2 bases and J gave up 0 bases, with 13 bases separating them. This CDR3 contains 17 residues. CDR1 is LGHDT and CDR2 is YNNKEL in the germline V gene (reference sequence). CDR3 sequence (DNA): TGTGCCAGCAGCCAAAGGGGAGGGACACCGAACACCGGGGAGCTGTTTTTT. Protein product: CASSQRGGTPNTGELFF. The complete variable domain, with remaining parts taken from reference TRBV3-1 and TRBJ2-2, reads DTAVSQTPKYLVTQMGNDKSIKCEQNLGHDTMYWYKQDSKKFLKIMFSYNNKELIINETVPNRFSPKSPDKAHLNLHINSLELGDSAVYFCASSQRGGTPNTGELFFGEGSRLTVL.

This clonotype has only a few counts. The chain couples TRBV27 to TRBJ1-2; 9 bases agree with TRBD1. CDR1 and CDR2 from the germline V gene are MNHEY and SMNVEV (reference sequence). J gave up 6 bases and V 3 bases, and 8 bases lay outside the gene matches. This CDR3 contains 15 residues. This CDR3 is CASSFLNRGLNGYTF. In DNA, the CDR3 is TGTGCCAGCAGTTTCCTAAACAGGGGGCTTAATGGCTACACCTTC.

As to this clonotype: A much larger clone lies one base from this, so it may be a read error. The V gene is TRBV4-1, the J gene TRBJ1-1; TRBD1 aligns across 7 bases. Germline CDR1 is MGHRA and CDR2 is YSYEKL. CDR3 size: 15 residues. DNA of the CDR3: TGCGCCAGCAGCCAGCTTCCAGGGGGAGGCACTGTAGCTTTCTTT. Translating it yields CASSQLPGGGTVAFF.

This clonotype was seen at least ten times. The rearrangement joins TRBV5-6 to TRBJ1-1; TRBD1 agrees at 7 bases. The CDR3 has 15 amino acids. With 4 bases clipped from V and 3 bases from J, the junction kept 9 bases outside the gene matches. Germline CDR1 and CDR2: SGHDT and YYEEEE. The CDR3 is CASSPPTGQHTEAFF. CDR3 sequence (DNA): TGTGCCAGCAGCCCACCGACGGGACAGCACACTGAAGCTTTCTTT.

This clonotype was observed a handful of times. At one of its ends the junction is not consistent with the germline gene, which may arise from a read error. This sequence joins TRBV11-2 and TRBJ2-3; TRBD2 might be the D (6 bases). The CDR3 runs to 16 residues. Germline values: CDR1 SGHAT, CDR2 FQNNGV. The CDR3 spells CASSLDWAGYTDAQYF. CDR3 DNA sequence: TGTGCCAGCAGCTTAGATTGGGCGGGGTACACAGATGCGCAGTATTTT. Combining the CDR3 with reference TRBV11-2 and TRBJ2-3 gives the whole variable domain EAGVAQSPRYKIIEKRQSVAFWCNPISGHATLYWYQQILGQGPKLLIQFQNNGVVDDSQLPKDRFSAERLKGVDSTLKIQPAKLEDSAVYLCASSLDWAGYTDAQYFGPGTRLTVL.

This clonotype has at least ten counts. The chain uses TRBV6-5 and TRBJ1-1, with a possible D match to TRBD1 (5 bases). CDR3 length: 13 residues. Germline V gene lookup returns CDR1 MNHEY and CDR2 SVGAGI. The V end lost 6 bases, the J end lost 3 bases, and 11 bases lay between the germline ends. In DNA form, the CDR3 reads TGTGCCAGCAGAGGATGGGGGGACACTGAAGCTTTCTTT. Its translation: CASRGWGDTEAFF.

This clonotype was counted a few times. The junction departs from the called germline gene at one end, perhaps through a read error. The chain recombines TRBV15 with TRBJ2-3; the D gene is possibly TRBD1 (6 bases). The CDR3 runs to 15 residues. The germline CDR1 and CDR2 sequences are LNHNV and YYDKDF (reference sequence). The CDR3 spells CATSRDLAGADTRYF. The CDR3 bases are TGTGCCACCAGCAGAGATCTTGCAGGGGCAGATACGCGGTATTTT. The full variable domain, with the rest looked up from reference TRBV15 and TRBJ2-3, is DAMVIQNPRYQVTQFGKPVTLSCSQTLNHNVMYWYQQKSSQAPKLLFHYYDKDFNNEADTPDNFQSRRPNTSFCFLDIRSPGLGDTAMYLCATSRDLAGADTRYFGPGTRLTVL.

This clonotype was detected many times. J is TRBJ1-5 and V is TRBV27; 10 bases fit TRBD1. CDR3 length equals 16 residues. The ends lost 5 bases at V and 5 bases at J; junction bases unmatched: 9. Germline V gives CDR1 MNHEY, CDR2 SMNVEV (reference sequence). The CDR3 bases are TGTGCCAGCAGTCCAGAAGGGACAGGGGCGGATCAGCCCCAGCATTTT. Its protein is CASSPEGTGADQPQHF.

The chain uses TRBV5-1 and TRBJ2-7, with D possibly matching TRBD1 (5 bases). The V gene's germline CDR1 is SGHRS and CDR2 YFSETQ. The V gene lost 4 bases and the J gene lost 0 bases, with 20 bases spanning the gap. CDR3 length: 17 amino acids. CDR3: CASSPLVKQTASYEQYF. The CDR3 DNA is TGCGCCAGCAGCCCCTTGGTCAAGCAGACAGCCTCCTACGAGCAGTACTTC.

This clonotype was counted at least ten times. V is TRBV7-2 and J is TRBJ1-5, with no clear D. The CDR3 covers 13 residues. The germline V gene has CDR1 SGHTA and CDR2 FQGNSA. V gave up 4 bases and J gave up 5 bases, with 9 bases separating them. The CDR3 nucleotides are TGTGCCAGCAGCTCCGTTCCCTATCAGCCCCAGCATTTT. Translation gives CASSSVPYQPQHF.

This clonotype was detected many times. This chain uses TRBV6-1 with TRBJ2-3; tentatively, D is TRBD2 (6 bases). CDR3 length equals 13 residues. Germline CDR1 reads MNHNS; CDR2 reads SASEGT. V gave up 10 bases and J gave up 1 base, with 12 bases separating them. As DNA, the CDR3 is TGTGCCATCACGGGGGTCCGCACAGATACGCAGTATTTT. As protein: CAITGVRTDTQYF.

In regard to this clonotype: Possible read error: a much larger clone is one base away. This chain's CDR3 is CASSRARQYQETQYF. The CDR3 nucleotides read TGTGCCAGCAGCCGAGCCAGACAGTACCAAGAGACCCAGTACTTC. The chain carries TRBV14 and TRBJ2-5; possible D gene TRBD1, 5 bases. Per the germline V gene, CDR1 is SGHDN and CDR2 is FVKESK. This CDR3 contains 15 residues. Trimming cost V 4 bases and J 0 bases, with 12 bases left between them.

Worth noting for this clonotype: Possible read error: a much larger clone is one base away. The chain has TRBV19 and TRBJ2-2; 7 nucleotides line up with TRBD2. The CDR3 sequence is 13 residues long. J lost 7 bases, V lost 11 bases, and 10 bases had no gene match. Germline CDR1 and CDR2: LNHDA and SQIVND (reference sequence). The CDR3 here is CAGWDYPIGELFF. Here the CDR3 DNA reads TGTGCCGGTTGGGACTACCCCATCGGGGAGCTGTTTTTT. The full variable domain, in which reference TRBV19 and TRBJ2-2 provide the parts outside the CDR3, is DGGITQSPKYLFRKEGQNVTLSCEQNLNHDAMYWYRQDPGQGLRLIYYSQIVNDFQKGDIAEGYSVSREKKESFPLTVTSAQKNPTAFYLCAGWDYPIGELFFGEGSRLTVL.

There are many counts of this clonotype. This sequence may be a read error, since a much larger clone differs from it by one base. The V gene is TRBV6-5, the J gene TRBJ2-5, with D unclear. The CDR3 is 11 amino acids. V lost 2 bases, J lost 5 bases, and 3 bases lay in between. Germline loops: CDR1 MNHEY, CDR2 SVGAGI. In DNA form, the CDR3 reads TGTGCCAGCAGTTACGAGGAGACCCAGTACTTC. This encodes CASSYEETQYF.